The rows below give T cell receptor beta chains drawn from one sample of a study of regulatory T cells in long-lasting Graves disease. TCRdb reprocessed the multiplex PCR reads via MiXCR and lists one record per CDR3 protein. There are some 460,000 distinct CDR3 sequences in the sample; around 15% occur only once, and 12% lies in the top ten. The same data also contributed to another study, on T cells in Graves' hyperthyroidism and ophthalmopathy.

Here the sequenced sample was peripheral blood mononuclear cells (PBMCs), taken at new diagnosis, from a patient treated with antithyroid drugs. The receptors here all came from a man aged 40-49 years with Graves disease. The CDR3 runs from the conserved cysteine through the conserved F or W. The D gene is left open where the match is weak. Size is stated for part of the rows, as once, few or many counts, or as a class when the clone is expanded.

.,TRBV5-1,.,TRBJ2-5,CASSQRLETQYF,TGCGCCAGCAGCCAGCGACTGGAGACCCAGTACTTC
few,TRBV6-2/TRBV6-3,TRBD2,TRBJ2-3,CASSYFASGSTDTQYF,TGTGCCAGCAGTTACTTTGCTAGCGGTAGCACAGATACGCAGTATTTT
many,TRBV7-9,.,TRBJ2-3,CASSLFLDIIADTQYF,TGTGCCAGCAGCTTATTTCTGGACATCATCGCAGATACGCAGTATTTT
many,TRBV5-1,.,TRBJ2-1,CASSLESWGEQFF,TGCGCCAGCAGCTTGGAATCCTGGGGTGAGCAGTTCTTC
.,TRBV5-4,.,TRBJ2-3,CASSPPAGLTDTQYF,TGTGCCAGCAGCCCCCCCGCGGGACTCACAGATACGCAGTATTTT
.,TRBV29-1,TRBD2,TRBJ2-2,CSVAGRAVGELFF,TGCAGCGTTGCCGGGAGGGCCGTTGGGGAGCTGTTTTTT
.,TRBV13,TRBD2,TRBJ2-5,CASSQVGTSGKQEETQYF,TGTGCCAGCAGCCAAGTGGGGACTAGCGGGAAGCAAGAGGAGACCCAGTACTTC
few,TRBV6-1,.,TRBJ1-1,CASAVDGGEAFF,TGTGCCAGCGCAGTGGACGGAGGAGAAGCTTTCTTT
.,TRBV6-4,TRBD2,TRBJ2-1,CASKGSGGPGDEQFF,TGTGCCAGCAAGGGTAGCGGGGGACCGGGCGATGAGCAGTTCTTC
.,TRBV30,TRBD1,TRBJ1-5,CAWSRTGADQPQHF,TGTGCCTGGAGTAGGACAGGGGCCGATCAGCCCCAGCATTTT
few,TRBV20-1,.,TRBJ2-3,CSARRGGVDTQYF,TGCAGTGCTAGAAGGGGAGGAGTCGATACGCAGTATTTT
many,TRBV3-1,.,TRBJ2-5,CASSLGHAETQYF,TGTGCCAGCAGCCTGGGTCACGCGGAGACCCAGTACTTC
many,TRBV11-2,TRBD1,TRBJ2-7,CASSQGTGAYEQYF,TGTGCCAGCAGCCAGGGGACAGGGGCCTACGAGCAGTACTTC